Presented here are 19 T cell receptor beta chains from one specimen sequenced in a study of technical replicates of blood from several donors. TCRdb's table, derived via immunoSEQ multiplex PCR, lists solely in-frame clones and lacks some. In the table there are some 84,000 clones, roughly 91% of which are singletons. The sample comprised T cells isolated from PBMCs. These receptors were collected from a human donor in good health.

The chain combines TRBV5-5 with TRBJ2-7, with a tentative D call TRBD2 (6 bases). Between the trimmed V and J ends, which lost 6 bases and 3 bases, there was a span of 16 bases. The V gene's germline CDR1 is SGHKS and CDR2 YYEKEE (reference sequence). CDR3 length equals 14 residues. CDR3 bases: TGTGCCAGCACCCCCAGGAGGGTGGGCTACGAGCAGTACTTC. Translation gives CASTPRRVGYEQYF. Together with reference TRBV5-5 and TRBJ2-7, the CDR3 gives the full variable domain: DAGVTQSPTHLIKTRGQQVTLRCSPISGHKSVSWYQQVLGQGPQFIFQYYEKEERGRGNFPDRFSARQFPNYSSELNVNALLLGDSALYLCASTPRRVGYEQYFGPGTRLTVT.

The CDR3 coding sequence is TGTGCCAGCAGCCAGTATATGGAGGGCTGGACTGAAGCTTTCTTT. It is translated as CASSQYMEGWTEAFF. This rearrangement joins TRBV4-2 to TRBJ1-1; D not certain. Trimming removed 3 bases from V and 5 bases from J, with 16 bases in between. The length of the CDR3 is 15 residues. Germline CDR1 is LGHNA and CDR2 is YNFKEQ.

The V and J genes are TRBV28 and TRBJ1-2; D ambiguous. CDR3 length: 13 residues. V lost 5 bases, J lost 0 bases, and 7 bases lay in between. Germline values: CDR1 MDHEN, CDR2 SYDVKM. CDR3 bases: TGTGCCAGCAGTCATCAGACTAACTATGGCTACACCTTC. Translating it yields CASSHQTNYGYTF.

V and J are TRBV28 and TRBJ1-2; 7 positions match TRBD1. CDR1 and CDR2 from the germline V gene are MDHEN and SYDVKM. CDR3 length: 13 amino acids. V shed 6 bases, J shed 8 bases, and the junction held 9 bases outside the gene matches. This CDR3 reads CASRGDRARGYTF. Written as DNA, the CDR3 is TGTGCCAGCAGGGGAGACAGGGCTAGGGGCTACACCTTC.

J is TRBJ2-7 and V is TRBV6-1; the match to TRBD1 covers 10 bases. With 1 base clipped from V and 5 bases from J, the junction kept 8 bases outside the gene matches. Germline CDR1 MNHNS, CDR2 SASEGT. CDR3 size: 16 residues. CDR3 coding DNA: TGTGCCAGCAGTGAAGTCTTTGGGACAGGGGACCACGAGCAGTACTTC. It yields the protein CASSEVFGTGDHEQYF.

The chain recombines TRBV9 with TRBJ2-5; 14 nucleotides agree with TRBD2. The germline V gene has CDR1 SGDLS and CDR2 YYNGEE. The CDR3 runs 16 residues. V was pared by 3 bases and J by 2 bases, with 3 bases of the junction left unmatched. DNA for the CDR3: TGTGCCAGCAGCGCCGGACTAGCGGGAGGACAAGAGACCCAGTACTTC. Amino acid sequence: CASSAGLAGGQETQYF. The variable domain in full, completed from reference TRBV9 and TRBJ2-5, reads DSGVTQTPKHLITATGQRVTLRCSPRSGDLSVYWYQQSLDQGLQFLIQYYNGEERAKGNILERFSAQQFPDLHSELNLSSLELGDSALYFCASSAGLAGGQETQYFGPGTRLLVL.

The chain combines TRBV7-7 with TRBJ2-3; the match to TRBD2 covers 8 bases. Germline V gene sequence: CDR1 SSHAT, CDR2 FNYEAQ (reference sequence). CDR3 length: 18 amino acids. V trimming: 1 base; J trimming: 4 bases; junction bases outside the gene matches: 13. The CDR3, as DNA: TGTGCCAGCAGCTTAGGGCCCCCAGCGGGAGCCCCCCCAGATACGCAGTATTTT. The encoded protein is CASSLGPPAGAPPDTQYF.

The chain carries TRBV15 and TRBJ2-5; a weak D match, TRBD2 (6 bases). Germline assignment: CDR1 LNHNV and CDR2 YYDKDF (reference sequence). Deletions cut 5 bases from V and 5 bases from J, with 12 bases between. The CDR3 totals 13 residues. CDR3 region: CATSSSGRETQYF. The CDR3 coding sequence is TGTGCCACCAGCTCCAGCGGGCGGGAGACCCAGTACTTC.

Only one count was recorded for this clone. CDR3 region: CASSTPIAGGGNEQFF. CDR3 bases: TGTGCCAGCAGTACCCCTATAGCGGGAGGAGGCAATGAGCAGTTCTTC. This rearrangement joins TRBV28 to TRBJ2-1; TRBD2 matches at 10 bases. The V gene's germline CDR1 is MDHEN and CDR2 SYDVKM. This CDR3 comprises 16 residues. The V gene end was trimmed by 5 bases and the J gene end by 6 bases; junction bases not matched to a gene: 10.

The chain has TRBV7-9 and TRBJ1-2; the match to TRBD1 covers 7 bases. The CDR3 is 14 amino acids. Germline-derived CDR1 and CDR2 are SEHNR and FQNEAQ (reference sequence). Trimming at V came to 3 bases and at J to 4 bases, leaving 5 bases not matched to a gene. The DNA for the CDR3 is TGTGCCAGCAGCTTTTCGGAGGGGGCCTATGGCTACACCTTC. Protein product: CASSFSEGAYGYTF.

The chain has TRBV28 and TRBJ1-5; D is unresolved. This CDR3 spans 13 amino acids. V shed 3 bases and J shed 5 bases, with 8 bases lying between them. Germline CDR1 reads MDHEN; CDR2 reads SYDVKM. For the CDR3, the DNA is TGTGCCAGCAGTTTGCGGTTCGATCAGCCCCAGCATTTT. The encoded protein is CASSLRFDQPQHF.

This chain joins TRBV27 and TRBJ1-5, with unresolved D. CDR1 and CDR2 from the germline V gene are MNHEY and SMNVEV (reference sequence). Trimming removed 5 bases from V and 7 bases from J, with 21 bases in between. This CDR3 spans 16 amino acids. The CDR3, as DNA: TGTGCCAGCAGTCCCGCGCTTGAATACTACGGACAGCCCCAGCATTTT. Amino acids: CASSPALEYYGQPQHF.

V usage is TRBV29-1 and J usage is TRBJ1-1; maybe TRBD1 (6 bases). Between the trimmed V and J ends, which lost 4 bases and 1 base, there was a span of 10 bases. The CDR3 consists of 13 residues. Per germline, CDR1 SQVTM and CDR2 ANQGSEA. CDR3 nucleotide sequence: TGCAGCGTTGGTTGGACAGAGAACACTGAAGCTTTCTTT. This codes for CSVGWTENTEAFF.

Only one count was recorded for this clone. The gene calls are TRBV27 and TRBJ1-3; D not resolved. V gave up 0 bases and J gave up 0 bases, with 9 bases separating them. CDR3 length equals 16 residues. From germline, CDR1 is MNHEY and CDR2 SMNVEV (reference sequence). The CDR3 coding sequence is TGTGCCAGCAGTTTATCGATAATGAGCTCTGGAAACACCATATATTTT. Amino acid sequence: CASSLSIMSSGNTIYF.

This sequence joins TRBV9 and TRBJ2-5; 8 bases map to TRBD2. V lost 0 bases, J lost 1 base, and 5 bases stayed unmatched. CDR3 length: 16 residues. CDR1 SGDLS and CDR2 YYNGEE come from the germline V gene. DNA for the CDR3: TGTGCCAGCAGCGTAGGAGTAGCGGGATCCCAAGAGACCCAGTACTTC. Amino acid sequence: CASSVGVAGSQETQYF.

This sequence joins TRBV10-3 and TRBJ2-7; 8 nucleotides agree with TRBD1. This CDR3 comprises 13 residues. The germline V gene encodes CDR1 ENHRY and CDR2 SYGVKD. The V segment lost 6 bases and the J segment 3 bases; nucleotides outside the gene matches: 4. CDR3 DNA sequence: TGTGCCATCAGCCCGGGACAGGACTACGAGCAGTACTTC. It specifies CAISPGQDYEQYF.

The chain has TRBV10-3 and TRBJ2-1, with D possibly matching TRBD1 (5 bases). Trimming pared 3 bases from V and 2 bases from J, leaving 11 bases between. Germline V CDR1 and CDR2: ENHRY, SYGVKD. CDR3 length: 15 amino acids. The CDR3 nucleotides read TGTGCCATCAGTGAACGGGCCAGGGCCTACAATGAGCAGTTCTTC. It yields the protein CAISERARAYNEQFF.

This rearrangement joins TRBV18 to TRBJ1-4; D may be TRBD1 (5 bases). CDR3 length: 14 residues. Germline lookup yields CDR1 KGHSH and CDR2 LQKENI. V lost 2 bases, J lost 8 bases, and 12 bases lay in between. CDR3 sequence (DNA): TGTGCCAGCTCACCATCAGGGAAATACGAAAAACTGTTTTTT. Translation gives CASSPSGKYEKLFF.

This clone occurred once. V and J are TRBV4-2 and TRBJ2-7; TRBD2 might be the D (6 bases). Per the germline V gene, CDR1 is LGHNA and CDR2 is YNFKEQ. V lost 3 bases, J lost 0 bases, and 18 bases lay in between. The CDR3 sequence is 17 residues long. The DNA of the CDR3 is TGTGCCAGCAGCCAGGCCGCCGCCGGGACTTACTCCTACGAGCAGTACTTC. Encoded protein: CASSQAAAGTYSYEQYF.